This entry lists 20 T cell receptor beta chains sequenced from one sample in a study of T cell changes during pregnancy in multiple sclerosis. TCRdb keeps only in-frame clones here, not all; method: immunoSEQ multiplex PCR. The sample lists approximately 70,000 clones, approximately 95% occurring once. The sequences come from CD4+ T cells from peripheral blood mononuclear cells, collected after pregnancy. These receptors were obtained from a female donor with multiple sclerosis, enrolled in a pregnancy study.

A single count supports this clone. The CDR3 bases are TGTGCCAGTAGTATATGGACTAGCGGACAAGAGACCCAGTACTTC. It translates to CASSIWTSGQETQYF. This rearrangement joins TRBV19 to TRBJ2-5, with 10 bases aligning to TRBD2. J gave up 2 bases and V 2 bases, and 2 bases lay outside the gene matches. Germline lookup yields CDR1 LNHDA and CDR2 SQIVND (reference sequence). This CDR3 is built from 15 residues.

This sequence joins TRBV2 and TRBJ2-1, with 10 nucleotides matching TRBD2. There are 15 residues in the CDR3. In germline, CDR1 is SNHLY, CDR2 FYNNEI. V was clipped by 7 bases and J by 2 bases; unmatched bases: 5. The CDR3 loop reads CASNLLAGTYNEQFF. CDR3 DNA sequence: TGTGCCAGCAACTTACTAGCGGGAACCTACAATGAGCAGTTCTTC.

Here the CDR3 reads CASSLILAGVSGANVLTF. The DNA of the CDR3 is TGCGCCAGCAGCTTGATTCTAGCGGGAGTGAGCGGGGCCAACGTCCTGACTTTC. The genes are TRBV5-1 and TRBJ2-6; TRBD2 agrees at 10 bases. The CDR3 runs 18 residues. Germline V gives CDR1 SGHRS, CDR2 YFSETQ. The junction had 8 bases not matched to a gene; V was cut back by 1 base and J by 4 bases.

V usage is TRBV27 and J usage is TRBJ1-5, with 10 bases identical to TRBD1. The CDR3 sequence is 15 residues long. Per the germline V gene, CDR1 is MNHEY and CDR2 is SMNVEV (reference sequence). J was trimmed by 7 bases and V by 5 bases; bases with no gene match: 8. CDR3 nucleotides: TGTGCCAGCAGTCAATCGGGACAGGGGAGACAGCCCCAGCATTTT. Protein: CASSQSGQGRQPQHF.

The chain uses TRBV2 and TRBJ2-1; no clear D gene. This CDR3 comprises 14 residues. Germline V gene lookup returns CDR1 SNHLY and CDR2 FYNNEI. V lost 4 bases, J lost 4 bases, and 11 bases lay in between. CDR3 DNA: TGTGCCAGCAGTGGGCAGGCCTCGTACAATGAGCAGTTCTTC. It is translated as CASSGQASYNEQFF.

This chain uses TRBV29-1 with TRBJ1-2; D is perhaps TRBD1 (6 bases). Germline V gene lookup returns CDR1 SQVTM and CDR2 ANQGSEA. V lost 4 bases and J lost 7, with 16 bases in between. The CDR3 covers 13 residues. CDR3 region: CSVGVIEGGGYTF. In DNA form, the CDR3 reads TGCAGCGTTGGGGTAATAGAAGGGGGTGGCTACACCTTC.

This chain connects TRBV7-2 to TRBJ1-5; D remains unclear. Germline assignment: CDR1 SGHTA and CDR2 FQGNSA. The CDR3 is 14 residues long. The V end was cut by 3 bases, the J end by 0 bases, with 6 bases between. CDR3 sequence: CASSFQNSNQPQHF. CDR3 sequence (DNA): TGTGCCAGCAGCTTCCAAAATAGCAATCAGCCCCAGCATTTT.

This sequence joins TRBV19 and TRBJ2-3; possibly TRBD1 for D (5 bases). CDR3 size: 16 residues. The V gene lost 5 bases and the J gene lost 2 bases, with 17 bases spanning the gap. From germline, CDR1 is LNHDA and CDR2 SQIVND (reference sequence). CDR3: CASSYSETDYTDTQYF. DNA of the CDR3: TGTGCCAGTAGTTACAGCGAGACAGATTACACAGATACGCAGTATTTT.

This chain links TRBV7-3 with TRBJ2-1; 10 bases match TRBD1. The CDR3 covers 15 residues. Germline lookup yields CDR1 SGHTA and CDR2 FQGTGA. V was clipped by 6 bases and J by 5 bases; unmatched bases: 7. CDR3 region: CASRTSGQGNNEQFF. The CDR3 nucleotides are TGTGCCAGCAGGACATCGGGACAGGGGAACAATGAGCAGTTCTTC.

This sequence joins TRBV7-2 and TRBJ1-5, with D unclear. V lost 1 base to trimming and J lost 5 bases, with 6 bases between them. The CDR3 consists of 13 residues. CDR1 and CDR2 (germline): SGHTA, FQGNSA. The CDR3 coding sequence is TGTGCCAGCAGCTTAGTTGTCGATCAGCCCCAGCATTTT. It codes for CASSLVVDQPQHF.

This clone occurred once. This chain connects TRBV19 to TRBJ2-1, with D maybe TRBD2 (6 bases). This CDR3 has 13 residues. From germline, CDR1 is LNHDA and CDR2 SQIVND (reference sequence). V lost 1 base and J 8 bases, leaving 9 bases between the germline ends. Written as DNA, the CDR3 is TGTGCCAGTAGTATAGGATGGGGGGATGAGCAGTTCTTC. This gives the protein CASSIGWGDEQFF.

V is TRBV5-6 and J is TRBJ2-7; TRBD2 matches 7 bases. The CDR3 has 17 amino acids. V lost 0 bases, J lost 1 base, and 10 bases stayed unmatched. Germline CDR1 is SGHDT and CDR2 is YYEEEE. CDR3 coding DNA: TGTGCCAGCAGCTTGGCCAGTACGGGGGGTAAGTCCTACGAGCAGTACTTC. Protein product: CASSLASTGGKSYEQYF.

The chain is built from TRBV7-3 and TRBJ2-3, with TRBD2 matching over 7 bases. Germline V gene data show CDR1 as SGHTA and CDR2 as FQGTGA. CDR3 size: 14 residues. The V gene end was trimmed by 5 bases and the J gene end by 0 bases; junction bases not matched to a gene: 2. In nucleotides, the CDR3 is TGTGCCAGCAGCCCTAGCGGAAGCACAGATACGCAGTATTTT. Its protein is CASSPSGSTDTQYF.

CDR3: CASSLEVQRPNYGYTF. The CDR3 DNA is TGCGCCAGCAGCTTGGAGGTACAGAGACCTAACTATGGCTACACCTTC. The chain carries TRBV5-1 and TRBJ1-2, with D hard to call. The CDR3 loop spans 16 amino acids. Germline V CDR1 and CDR2: SGHRS, YFSETQ. Trimming took 0 bases from V and 0 from J, leaving 12 bases between them. The full variable domain, with the rest looked up from reference TRBV5-1 and TRBJ1-2, is KAGVTQTPRYLIKTRGQQVTLSCSPISGHRSVSWYQQTPGQGLQFLFEYFSETQRNKGNFPGRFSGRQFSNSRSEMNVSTLELGDSALYLCASSLEVQRPNYGYTFGSGTRLTVV.

This clone was detected only once. The chain employs TRBV27 and TRBJ1-2; TRBD1 is a possible D gene (5 bases). Trimming left V 2 bases short and J 6 bases short, with 7 bases between. Germline assignment: CDR1 MNHEY and CDR2 SMNVEV (reference sequence). The CDR3 has 12 residues. The CDR3 loop is CASSLTGNGYTF. In nucleotides, the CDR3 is TGTGCCAGCAGTTTAACAGGCAATGGCTACACCTTC.

The V call is TRBV4-1, the J call TRBJ2-2, with 12 bases aligning to TRBD1. There are 16 residues in the CDR3. From germline, CDR1 is MGHRA and CDR2 YSYEKL. The trim removed 1 base at V and 6 bases at J, leaving 3 bases unmatched. The CDR3 loop is CASSQVGTGGPGELFF. CDR3 nucleotide sequence: TGCGCCAGCAGCCAAGTAGGGACAGGGGGCCCCGGGGAGCTGTTTTTT.

The chain combines TRBV28 with TRBJ2-7; TRBD2 matches 14 bases. J gave up 7 bases and V 5 bases, and 4 bases lay outside the gene matches. The CDR3 totals 14 residues. Germline V gene sequence: CDR1 MDHEN, CDR2 SYDVKM. CDR3 loop: CASSGLAGGGEQYF. Written as DNA, the CDR3 is TGTGCCAGCAGTGGACTAGCGGGAGGAGGGGAGCAGTACTTC.

This chain joins TRBV5-1 and TRBJ2-7; the D gene is possibly TRBD2 (6 bases). V dropped 0 bases and J dropped 2 bases, with 12 bases sitting between them. CDR1 and CDR2 from the germline V gene are SGHRS and YFSETQ. The CDR3 is 15 amino acids. The CDR3, as DNA: TGCGCCAGCAGCTTGGAGCCGGGAGCGACCTACGAGCAGTACTTC. Its protein is CASSLEPGATYEQYF.

V and J are TRBV7-6 and TRBJ2-2, with 7 positions matching TRBD1. Germline CDR1 and CDR2: SGHVS and FNYEAQ. The junction had 27 bases not matched to a gene; V was cut back by 2 bases and J by 6 bases. CDR3 length: 22 amino acids. CDR3 DNA sequence: TGTGCCAGCAGCTTAAAGCCGACAGGGCGGCCATATCGCCCCGGTAGTGCCGGGGAGCTGTTTTTT. This translates into CASSLKPTGRPYRPGSAGELFF.

The V call is TRBV15, the J call TRBJ2-7, with TRBD1 identical over 9 bases. V lost 5 bases, J lost 3 bases, and 8 bases stayed unmatched. The germline V gene has CDR1 LNHNV and CDR2 YYDKDF (reference sequence). The CDR3 is made up of 15 amino acids. The CDR3 is CATSSGGTGIYEQYF. DNA of the CDR3: TGTGCCACCAGCTCAGGCGGGACAGGGATCTACGAGCAGTACTTC. Together with reference TRBV15 and TRBJ2-7, the CDR3 gives the full variable domain: DAMVIQNPRYQVTQFGKPVTLSCSQTLNHNVMYWYQQKSSQAPKLLFHYYDKDFNNEADTPDNFQSRRPNTSFCFLDIRSPGLGDTAMYLCATSSGGTGIYEQYFGPGTRLTVT.